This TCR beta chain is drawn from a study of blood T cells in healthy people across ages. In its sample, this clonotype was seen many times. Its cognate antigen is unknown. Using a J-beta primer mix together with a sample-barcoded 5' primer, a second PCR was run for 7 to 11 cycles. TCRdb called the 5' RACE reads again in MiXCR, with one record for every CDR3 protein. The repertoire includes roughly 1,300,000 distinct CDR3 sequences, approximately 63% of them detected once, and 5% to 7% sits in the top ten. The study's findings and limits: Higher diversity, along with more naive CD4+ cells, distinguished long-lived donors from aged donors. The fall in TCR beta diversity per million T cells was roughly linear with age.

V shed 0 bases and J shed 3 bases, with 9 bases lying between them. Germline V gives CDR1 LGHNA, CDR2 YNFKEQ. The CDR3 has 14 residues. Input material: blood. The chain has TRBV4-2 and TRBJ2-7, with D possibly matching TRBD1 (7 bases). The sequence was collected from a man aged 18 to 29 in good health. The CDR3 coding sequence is TGTGCCAGCAGCCAAGATCAGGGGGGCTACGAGCAGTACTTC. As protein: CASSQDQGGYEQYF.